This T cell receptor (beta chain) was identified during a study of T cells expressing NK-cell markers. Regarding the study as a whole: Top CD8+ clonotypes included the dominant CD3+CD56+NKG2C+ clonotypes in 5 or 6 donors.

About this clonotype itself: The antigen remains undetermined.

The CDR3 is 14 amino acids. Germline CDR1 and CDR2: MGHDK and SYGVNS. TCRdb reprocessed the 5' RACE reads, keeping one entry per CDR3 protein, no DNA. This table lists over 150,000 distinct CDR3 sequences. The chain is built from TRBV25-1 and TRBJ2-7; TCRdb names TRBD1, which stays unverified in the absence of DNA. The source of this sequence is a woman in her forties or fifties in good health. The material sequenced was blood T cells: a sorted CD56 or NKG2C T cell subset, CD4+ or CD8+ T cells, or bulk PBMC T cells (not recorded which). CDR3 sequence: CASSGGTRPYEQYF.